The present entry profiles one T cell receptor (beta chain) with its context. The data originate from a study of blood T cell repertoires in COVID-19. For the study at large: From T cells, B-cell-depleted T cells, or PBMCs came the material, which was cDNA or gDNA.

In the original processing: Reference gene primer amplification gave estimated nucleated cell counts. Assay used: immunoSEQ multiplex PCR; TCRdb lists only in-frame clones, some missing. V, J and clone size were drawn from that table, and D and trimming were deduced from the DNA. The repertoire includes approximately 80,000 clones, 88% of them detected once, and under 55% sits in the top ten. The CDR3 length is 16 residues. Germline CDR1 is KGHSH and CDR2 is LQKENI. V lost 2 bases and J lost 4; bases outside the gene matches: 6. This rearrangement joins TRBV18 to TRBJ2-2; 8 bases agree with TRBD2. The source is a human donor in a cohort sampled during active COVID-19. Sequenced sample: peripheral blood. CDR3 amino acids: CASSPGAGEGTGELFF. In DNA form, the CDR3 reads TGTGCCAGCTCACCAGGAGCGGGGGAGGGCACCGGGGAGCTGTTTTTT.